Shown below are 12 T cell receptor beta chains from a single sample sequenced in a study. TCRdb reprocessed the 5' RACE reads via MiXCR and lists one record per CDR3 protein. Among fewer than 80,000 distinct CDR3 sequences listed, 22% were seen once. Sequencing was done on a sample of memory CD4+ T cells sorted from a lymph node. The subset: memory CD4+ T cells, CD4+CD45RO+CD25-. The receptors here all came from a female donor with breast cancer.

This clonotype was seen just once. A much larger clone is a single base away; this may be a read error. The chain combines TRBV6-1 with TRBJ2-5; D is ambiguous. CDR3 length equals 12 residues. Germline CDR1 and CDR2: MNHNS and SASEGT. In DNA, the CDR3 is TGTGCCGGCAGTCCCCCCCTTTTGACCCAGTACTTC. Residues: CAGSPPLLTQYF.

There are a few counts of this clonotype. The CDR3 does not end in the conserved phenylalanine or tryptophan, so this is likely a read error. The chain recombines TRBV5-1 with TRBJ1-2; no definite D call. The CDR3 has 14 residues. The germline V gene has CDR1 SGHRS and CDR2 YFSETQ. Trimming shortened V by 0 bases and J by 8 bases, and 14 bases separated the two germline ends. The CDR3 reads CASSLVGSSDGYTL. The DNA for the CDR3 is TGCGCCAGCAGCTTGGTTGGTAGTTCAGACGGCTACACCCTC.

In this sample, this clonotype turned up many times. The rearrangement joins TRBV6-5 to TRBJ1-1, with D perhaps TRBD1 (5 bases). Per germline, CDR1 MNHEY and CDR2 SVGAGI. CDR3 size: 13 residues. The ends were cut back, 5 bases at V and 5 bases at J, with 12 bases in the middle. DNA of the CDR3: TGTGCCAGCAGTCAACTGGACAAGACTGAAGCTTTCTTT. As protein: CASSQLDKTEAFF.

This clonotype was counted only a few times. J is TRBJ2-7 and V is TRBV9; 7 bases agree with TRBD1. The length of the CDR3 is 13 residues. CDR1 and CDR2 from the germline V gene are SGDLS and YYNGEE. Unmatched junction bases numbered 6, after V lost 3 bases and J lost 6 bases. The CDR3 coding sequence is TGTGCCAGCAGCGGATACCCAGGGGGCGAGCAGTACTTC. Its translation: CASSGYPGGEQYF. Drawing the rest from reference TRBV9 and TRBJ2-7, the complete variable domain is DSGVTQTPKHLITATGQRVTLRCSPRSGDLSVYWYQQSLDQGLQFLIQYYNGEERAKGNILERFSAQQFPDLHSELNLSSLELGDSALYFCASSGYPGGEQYFGPGTRLTVT.

This clonotype was picked up a small number of times. The V call is TRBV7-3, the J call TRBJ2-2; D is unclear. The V gene lost 5 bases and the J gene lost 0 bases, with 16 bases spanning the gap. CDR3 length equals 17 residues. The germline V gene has CDR1 SGHTA and CDR2 FQGTGA. The CDR3 DNA sequence: TGTGCCAGCAGCGCCGCCCCTACAATGACGAACACCGGGGAGCTGTTTTTT. Amino acids: CASSAAPTMTNTGELFF.

The chain combines TRBV20-1 with TRBJ2-3; D is tentatively TRBD1 or TRBD2 (7 bases each). Trimming removed 1 base at V and 8 bases at J, with 19 bases between. From germline, CDR1 is DFQATT and CDR2 SNEGSKA (reference sequence). The CDR3 is 15 amino acids. This CDR3 reads CSARGAPPGGVTQYF. In DNA form, the CDR3 reads TGCAGTGCTAGAGGCGCGCCCCCAGGGGGGGTTACGCAGTATTTT.

This sequence joins TRBV5-1 and TRBJ1-2; maybe TRBD1 (6 bases). V shed 0 bases and J shed 2 bases, with 11 bases lying between them. Germline loops: CDR1 SGHRS, CDR2 YFSETQ. This CDR3 has 15 amino acids. The CDR3 region has the DNA TGCGCCAGCAGCTTGGGGGGACACTCAAACTATGGCTACACCTTC. It yields the protein CASSLGGHSNYGYTF.

For this clonotype: This may stem from a read error, because a much larger clone lies one nucleotide away. This rearrangement joins TRBV15 to TRBJ1-6; TRBD1 matches at 7 bases. The CDR3 runs 16 residues. The V gene's germline CDR1 is LNHNV and CDR2 YYDKDF (reference sequence). DNA of the CDR3: TGTGCCATCAGCAGAGATAGGACAGGCTTCGGATCACCCCTCCACTTT. This translates into CAISRDRTGFGSPLHF.

This chain links TRBV9 with TRBJ1-2; no firm D call. The ends were cut back, 2 bases at V and 4 bases at J, with 15 bases in the middle. The CDR3 is 15 amino acids. Per the germline V gene, CDR1 is SGDLS and CDR2 is YYNGEE. CDR3 sequence: CASSVTSNVGYGYTF. The CDR3 DNA is TGTGCCAGCAGCGTCACGAGCAACGTGGGCTATGGCTACACCTTC.

The chain links TRBV27 to TRBJ2-3; D uncertain. This CDR3 is built from 11 residues. Germline-derived CDR1 and CDR2 are MNHEY and SMNVEV (reference sequence). Trimming left V 5 bases short and J 5 bases short, with 5 bases between. CDR3 region: CASSARDTQYF. As DNA, the CDR3 is TGTGCCAGCAGTGCACGAGATACGCAGTATTTT.

The rearrangement uses TRBV7-8 and TRBJ2-7; TRBD1 matches at 12 bases. CDR1 SGHVS and CDR2 FQNEAQ come from the germline V gene. The CDR3 totals 14 residues. V dropped 0 bases and J dropped 10; count of bases not matched to a gene: 4. The CDR3: CASSLAGQGARQYF. The CDR3 region has the DNA TGTGCCAGCAGCTTAGCGGGACAGGGGGCGCGACAGTACTTC.

On this clonotype itself: Possible read error: a much larger clone is one base away. The chain employs TRBV18 and TRBJ2-3; D not certain. The CDR3 extends over 13 amino acids. CDR1 and CDR2 (germline): KGHSH, LQKENI. This CDR3 is CASSPRGADTRYF. CDR3 bases: TGTGCCAGCTCACCACGGGGTGCAGATACGCGGTATTTT.